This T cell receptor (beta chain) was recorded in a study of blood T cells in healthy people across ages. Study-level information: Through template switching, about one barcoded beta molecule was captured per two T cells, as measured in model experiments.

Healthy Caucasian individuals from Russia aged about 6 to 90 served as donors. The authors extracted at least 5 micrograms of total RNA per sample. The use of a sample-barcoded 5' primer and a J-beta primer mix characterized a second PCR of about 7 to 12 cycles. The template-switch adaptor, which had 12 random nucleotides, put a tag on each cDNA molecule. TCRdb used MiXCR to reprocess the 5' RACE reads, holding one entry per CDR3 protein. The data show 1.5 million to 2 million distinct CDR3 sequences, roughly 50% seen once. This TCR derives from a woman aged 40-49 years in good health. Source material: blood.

CDR3 sequence: CASSSGSLNEAFF. The CDR3 DNA reads TGTGCCAGCAGTTCCGGGTCCCTAAACGAAGCTTTCTTT. This chain joins TRBV7-9 and TRBJ1-1; D is unresolved. The CDR3 has 13 residues. The V gene's germline CDR1 is SEHNR and CDR2 FQNEAQ (reference sequence). The ends were cut back, 6 bases at V and 8 bases at J, with 16 bases in the middle.